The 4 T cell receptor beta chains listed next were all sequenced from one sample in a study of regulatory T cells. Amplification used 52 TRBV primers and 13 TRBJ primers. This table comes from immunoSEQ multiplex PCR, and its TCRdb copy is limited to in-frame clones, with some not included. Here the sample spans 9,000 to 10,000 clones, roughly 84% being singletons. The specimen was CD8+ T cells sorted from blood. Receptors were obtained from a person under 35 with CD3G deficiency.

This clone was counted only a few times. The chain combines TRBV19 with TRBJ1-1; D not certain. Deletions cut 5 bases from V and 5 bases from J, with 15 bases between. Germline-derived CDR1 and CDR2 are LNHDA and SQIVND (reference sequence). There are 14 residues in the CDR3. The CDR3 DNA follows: TGTGCCAGTAGTCATGGCAGAGTTGGGACTGAAGCTTTCTTT. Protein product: CASSHGRVGTEAFF.

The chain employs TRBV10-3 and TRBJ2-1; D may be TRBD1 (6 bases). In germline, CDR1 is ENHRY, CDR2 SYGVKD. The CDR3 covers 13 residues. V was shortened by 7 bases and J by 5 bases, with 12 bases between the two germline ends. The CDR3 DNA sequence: TGTGCCATCAAGACAGGACCCCACAATGAGCAGTTCTTC. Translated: CAIKTGPHNEQFF.

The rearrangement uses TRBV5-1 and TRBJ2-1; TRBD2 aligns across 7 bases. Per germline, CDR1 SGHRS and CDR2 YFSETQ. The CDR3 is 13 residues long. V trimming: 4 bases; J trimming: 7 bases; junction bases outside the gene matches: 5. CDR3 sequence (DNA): TGCGCCAGCAGCGACATCGGGGGGAATGAGCAGTTCTTC. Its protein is CASSDIGGNEQFF.

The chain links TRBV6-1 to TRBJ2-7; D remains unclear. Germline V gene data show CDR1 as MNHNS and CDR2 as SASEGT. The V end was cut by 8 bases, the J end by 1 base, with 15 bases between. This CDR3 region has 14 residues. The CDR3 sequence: CASLGIDGSYEQYF. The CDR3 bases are TGTGCCAGCCTAGGTATCGACGGATCCTACGAGCAGTACTTC.